This T cell receptor (beta chain) was obtained from a study of OX40 agonist ivuxolimab in advanced cancers. The wider study: Patients took ivuxolimab, an agonistic anti-OX40 (CD134) antibody.

Individuals having autoimmune disease history or systemic immunosuppression were not enrolled. The protocol was immunoSEQ multiplex PCR, while the TCRdb copy is restricted to in-frame clones and leaves out a portion. This sample has about 77,000 clones, with about 86% found just once. Turning to this clone: Its antigen is undetermined.

J gave up 5 bases and V 4 bases, and 16 bases lay outside the gene matches. The germline V gene has CDR1 MRHNA and CDR2 SNTAGT. This CDR3 has 18 residues. Study conclusions and caveats: Determination of antigen specificity was not performed for the expanded peripheral T cells.

The specimen comprised CD4+ or CD8+ T cells sorted from blood, sampled in a trial of the OX40 agonist ivuxolimab. The gene calls are TRBV6-4 and TRBJ2-5, with TRBD1 matching over 10 bases. The source of this sequence is an adult with an advanced solid tumor such as melanoma, head and neck, liver or kidney cancer. CDR3 bases: TGTGCCAGCAGTGTTTTTCCACCGGGACAGGGGAAGGAGGAGACCCAGTACTTC. Its translation: CASSVFPPGQGKEETQYF.